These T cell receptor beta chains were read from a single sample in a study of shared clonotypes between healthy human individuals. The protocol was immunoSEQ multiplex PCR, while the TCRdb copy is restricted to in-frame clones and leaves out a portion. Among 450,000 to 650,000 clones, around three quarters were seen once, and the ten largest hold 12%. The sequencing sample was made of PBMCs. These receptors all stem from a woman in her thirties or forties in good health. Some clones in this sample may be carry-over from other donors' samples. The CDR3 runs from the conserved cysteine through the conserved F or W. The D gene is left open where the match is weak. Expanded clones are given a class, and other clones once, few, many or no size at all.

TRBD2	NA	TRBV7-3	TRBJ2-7	TGTGCCAGCAGCTTAAGGGGGGGTTCCTACGAGCAGTACTTC	CASSLRGGSYEQYF
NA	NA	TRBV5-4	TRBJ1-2	TGTGCCAGCAGCAACAGGGAAGTGTCTGGCTACACCTTC	CASSNREVSGYTF
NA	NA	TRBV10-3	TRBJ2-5	TGTGCCATCAGGGCGGGAACGGGCGAGACCCAGTACTTC	CAIRAGTGETQYF
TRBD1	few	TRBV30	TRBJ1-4	TGTGCCTCCTACAGAGGGGGCGAAAAACTGTTTTTT	CASYRGGEKLFF
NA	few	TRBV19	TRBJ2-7	TGTGCCAGTAGTATAGGTGATTTGGGGGGACACCCCTACGAGCAGTACTTC	CASSIGDLGGHPYEQYF
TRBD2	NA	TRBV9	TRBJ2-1	TGTGCCAGCAGCGACGGACTAGCGGGAGGCCTAACCTACAATGAGCAGTTCTTC	CASSDGLAGGLTYNEQFF
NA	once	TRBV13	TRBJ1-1	TGTGCCAGCAGCAAGGGGATGAACACTGAAGCTTTCTTT	CASSKGMNTEAFF
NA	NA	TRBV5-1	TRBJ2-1	TGCGCCAGCAGCGGCCTTTCCTACAATGAGCAGTTCTTC	CASSGLSYNEQFF
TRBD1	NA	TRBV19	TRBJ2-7	TGTGCCAGTAGAACGACAGGGGGCTCCTACGAGCAGTACTTC	CASRTTGGSYEQYF
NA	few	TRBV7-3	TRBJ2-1	TGTGCCAGCAGCTTAGGCTTGAACTACAATGAGCAGTTCTTC	CASSLGLNYNEQFF
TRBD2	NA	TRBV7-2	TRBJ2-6	TGTGCCAGCAGCGACCGGGGGGGCGCATATGGGGCCAACGTCCTGACTTTC	CASSDRGGAYGANVLTF
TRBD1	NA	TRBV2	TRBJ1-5	TGTGCCAGCAATCCCCAGGGGGCGGATCAGCCCCAGCATTTT	CASNPQGADQPQHF
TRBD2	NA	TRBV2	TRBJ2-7	TGTGCCGGCGGACTAGCGGAGTCCAACGAGCAGTACTTC	CAGGLAESNEQYF
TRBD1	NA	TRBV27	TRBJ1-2	TGTGCCAGCAGTCCCTCACGACAGGGACCCTCCTATGGCTACACCTTC	CASSPSRQGPSYGYTF
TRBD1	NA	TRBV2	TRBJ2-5	TGTGCCAGCAGTTCCTACAGGGGGGAGACCCAGTACTTC	CASSSYRGETQYF
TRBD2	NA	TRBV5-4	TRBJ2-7	TGTGCCAGCAGCTTGGTTGGCTGGGAGGGGTCCTACGAGCAGTACTTC	CASSLVGWEGSYEQYF
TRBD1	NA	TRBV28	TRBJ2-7	TGTGCCAGCAGTCCCCCGGGACAGAGGAGAGACTACGAGCAGTACTTC	CASSPPGQRRDYEQYF
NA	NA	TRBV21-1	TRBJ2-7	TGTGCCAGCAGGACCGACAGGAGTACCTACGAGCAGTACTTC	CASRTDRSTYEQYF
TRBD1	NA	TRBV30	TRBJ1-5	TGTGCCTGGAGAGGGACAGGCCCCGGGCCCCAGCATTTT	CAWRGTGPGPQHF
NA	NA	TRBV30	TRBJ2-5	TGTGCCTGGCATTCTGTGGGAGAGCAGTACTTC	CAWHSVGEQYF
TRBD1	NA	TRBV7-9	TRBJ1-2	TGTGCCAGCAGCCCACAGGGGACGTATGGCTACACCTTC	CASSPQGTYGYTF
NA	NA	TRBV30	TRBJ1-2	TGTGCCTGGAGTGCAGACAGCACCTATGGCTACACCTTC	CAWSADSTYGYTF
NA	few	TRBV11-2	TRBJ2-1	TGTGCCAGCAGCTTAGCTGGGAATCGGAATGAGCAGTTCTTC	CASSLAGNRNEQFF
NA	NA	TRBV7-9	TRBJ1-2	TGTGCCAGCAGCTTAGCGTTAGGGACGGCTTATGGCTACACCTTC	CASSLALGTAYGYTF
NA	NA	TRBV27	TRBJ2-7	TGTGCCAGCAGTTTGACCCCTGGGGGGTCCGGGTGGGAGCAGTACTTC	CASSLTPGGSGWEQYF
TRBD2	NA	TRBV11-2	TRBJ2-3	TGTGCCAGCAGCTTAGCACTAGCGGGTGGGGCAGATACGCAGTATTTT	CASSLALAGGADTQYF
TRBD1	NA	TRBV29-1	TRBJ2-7	TGCAGCGTCAAAGCAACTCAGGGGGACGAGCAGTACTTC	CSVKATQGDEQYF
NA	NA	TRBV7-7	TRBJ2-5	TGTGCTAGCAGCCTAGACCGGAGGGAGACCCAGTACTTC	CASSLDRRETQYF
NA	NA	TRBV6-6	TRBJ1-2	TGTGCCAGCAGTTATTACAGCTACTATGGCTACACCTTC	CASSYYSYYGYTF
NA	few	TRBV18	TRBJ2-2	TGTGCCAGCTCACCACCCGGCCTCGCGAACACCGGGGAGCTGTTTTTT	CASSPPGLANTGELFF
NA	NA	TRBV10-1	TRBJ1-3	TGCGCCAGCAGGGGGGGGGACACCATATATTTT	CASRGGDTIYF
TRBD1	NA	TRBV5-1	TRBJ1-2	TGCGCCAGCAGCTTGAAAACACCGGGACAGGCTTCTTATGGCTACACCTTC	CASSLKTPGQASYGYTF
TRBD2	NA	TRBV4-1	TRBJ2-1	TGCGCCAGCAGCCTTCCGACTAGCGGGAGGGGACAGCGACAGTTCTTC	CASSLPTSGRGQRQFF
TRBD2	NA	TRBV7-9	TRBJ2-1	TGTGCCAGCAGCCGAACGCGGGACTATTCGAGGCAGTTCTTC	CASSRTRDYSRQFF
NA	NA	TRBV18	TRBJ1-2	TGTGCCAGCTCACCGTCGGGACCGAGAAACGGGGCTAACTATGGCTACACCTTC	CASSPSGPRNGANYGYTF
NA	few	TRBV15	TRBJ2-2	TGTGCCACCAGCGCCTGGCCGGGAGCGGGGGAGCTGTTTTTT	CATSAWPGAGELFF
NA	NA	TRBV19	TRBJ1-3	TGTGCCAGTAGTTGGAGACACCCTCCTCCCTCTGGAAACACCATATATTTT	CASSWRHPPPSGNTIYF
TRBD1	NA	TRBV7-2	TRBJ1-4	TGTGCCAGCAGCTCCACAAAGTTGGGGACAGGGGATGAAAAACTGTTTTTT	CASSSTKLGTGDEKLFF
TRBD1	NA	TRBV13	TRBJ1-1	TGTGCCAGCAGCCTGAACAGGGGGCAGATGAACACTGAAGCTTTCTTT	CASSLNRGQMNTEAFF
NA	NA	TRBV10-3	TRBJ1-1	TGTGCCAGTGGAGAGATGCCCTACACTGAAGCTTTCTTT	CASGEMPYTEAFF
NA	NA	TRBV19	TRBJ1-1	TGTGCCAGTAGTGGAATGAGAAACACTGAAGCTTTCTTT	CASSGMRNTEAFF
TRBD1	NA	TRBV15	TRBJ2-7	TGTGCCACCACCCCAATTTGGGGACAGGGTCCCCACGAGCAGTACTTC	CATTPIWGQGPHEQYF
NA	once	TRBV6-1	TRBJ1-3	TGTGCCAGCACGGTATCGAGCTCTGGAAACACCATATATTTT	CASTVSSSGNTIYF
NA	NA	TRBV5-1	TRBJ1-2	TGCGCCAGCAGACCGGACAGAGAGTATGGCTACACCTTC	CASRPDREYGYTF
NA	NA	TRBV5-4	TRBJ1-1	TGTGCCAGCAGCCTCGACAGCCACACTGAAGCTTTCTTT	CASSLDSHTEAFF
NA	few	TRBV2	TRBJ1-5	TGTGCCAGCAGTGACAGGGTTGGCAATCAGCCCCAGCATTTT	CASSDRVGNQPQHF